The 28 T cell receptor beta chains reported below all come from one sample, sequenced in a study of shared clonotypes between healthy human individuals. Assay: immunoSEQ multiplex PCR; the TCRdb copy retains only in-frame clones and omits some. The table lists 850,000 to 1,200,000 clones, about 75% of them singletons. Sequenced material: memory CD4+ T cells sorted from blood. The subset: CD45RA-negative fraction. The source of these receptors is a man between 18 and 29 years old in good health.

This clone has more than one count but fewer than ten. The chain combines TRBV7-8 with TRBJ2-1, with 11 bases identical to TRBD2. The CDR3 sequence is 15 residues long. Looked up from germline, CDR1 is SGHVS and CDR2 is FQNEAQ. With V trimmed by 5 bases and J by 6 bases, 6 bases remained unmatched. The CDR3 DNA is TGTGCCAGCAGCCGAGAACTAGCGGGGGTCAATGAGCAGTTCTTC. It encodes CASSRELAGVNEQFF.

The CDR3, as DNA: TGTGCCAGCAGAGGATGGCAGGCGAATCAGCCCCAGCATTTT. It is translated as CASRGWQANQPQHF. This chain links TRBV27 with TRBJ1-5; D ambiguous. V was trimmed by 6 bases and J by 4 bases, leaving 13 bases between them. This CDR3 has 14 residues. Per germline, CDR1 MNHEY and CDR2 SMNVEV (reference sequence).

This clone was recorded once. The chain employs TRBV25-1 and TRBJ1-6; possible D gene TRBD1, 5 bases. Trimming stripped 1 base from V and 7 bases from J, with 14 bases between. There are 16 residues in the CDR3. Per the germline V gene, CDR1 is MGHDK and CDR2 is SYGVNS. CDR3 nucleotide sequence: TGTGCCAGCAGTGAATTGGGCAGGGAAAAAAATTCACCCCTCCACTTT. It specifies CASSELGREKNSPLHF.

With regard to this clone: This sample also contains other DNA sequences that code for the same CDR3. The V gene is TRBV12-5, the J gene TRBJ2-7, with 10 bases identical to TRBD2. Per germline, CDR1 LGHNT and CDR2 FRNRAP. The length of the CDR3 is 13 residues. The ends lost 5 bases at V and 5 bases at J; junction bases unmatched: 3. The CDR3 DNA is TGTGCTAGTGGTCCTAGCGGGGGAGACGAGCAGTACTTC. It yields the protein CASGPSGGDEQYF.

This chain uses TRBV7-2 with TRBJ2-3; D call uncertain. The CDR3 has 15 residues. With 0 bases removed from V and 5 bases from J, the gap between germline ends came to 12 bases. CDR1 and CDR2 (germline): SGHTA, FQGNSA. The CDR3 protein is CASSLAVRWGDTQYF. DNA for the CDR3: TGTGCCAGCAGCTTAGCGGTGCGATGGGGAGATACGCAGTATTTT. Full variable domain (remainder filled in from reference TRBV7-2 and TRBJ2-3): GAGVSQSPSNKVTEKGKDVELRCDPISGHTALYWYRQSLGQGLEFLIYFQGNSAPDKSGLPSDRFSAERTGGSVSTLTIQRTQQEDSAVYLCASSLAVRWGDTQYFGPGTRLTVL.

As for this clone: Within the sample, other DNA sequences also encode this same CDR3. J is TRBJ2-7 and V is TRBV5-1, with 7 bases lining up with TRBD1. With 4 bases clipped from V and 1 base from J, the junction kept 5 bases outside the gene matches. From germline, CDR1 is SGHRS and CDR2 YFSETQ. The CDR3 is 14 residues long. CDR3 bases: TGCGCCAGCAGCAGCGACAGGGTGTCCTACGAGCAGTACTTC. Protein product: CASSSDRVSYEQYF.

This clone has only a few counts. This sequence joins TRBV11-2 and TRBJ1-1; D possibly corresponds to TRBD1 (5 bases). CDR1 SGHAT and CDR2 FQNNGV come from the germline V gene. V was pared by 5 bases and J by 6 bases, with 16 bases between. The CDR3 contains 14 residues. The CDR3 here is CASSTRDPPAEAFF. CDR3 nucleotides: TGTGCCAGCAGCACCCGGGACCCACCCGCTGAAGCTTTCTTT.

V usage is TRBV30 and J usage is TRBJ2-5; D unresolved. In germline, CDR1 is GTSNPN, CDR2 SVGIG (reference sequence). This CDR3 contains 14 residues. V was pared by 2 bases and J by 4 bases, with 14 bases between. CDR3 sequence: CAWSSGQNVETQYF. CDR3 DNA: TGTGCCTGGAGTAGTGGTCAAAACGTAGAGACCCAGTACTTC. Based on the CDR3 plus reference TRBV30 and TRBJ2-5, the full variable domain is SQTIHQWPATLVQPVGSPLSLECTVEGTSNPNLYWYRQAAGRGLQLLFYSVGIGQISSEVPQNLSASRPQDRQFILSSKKLLLSDSGFYLCAWSSGQNVETQYFGPGTRLLVL.

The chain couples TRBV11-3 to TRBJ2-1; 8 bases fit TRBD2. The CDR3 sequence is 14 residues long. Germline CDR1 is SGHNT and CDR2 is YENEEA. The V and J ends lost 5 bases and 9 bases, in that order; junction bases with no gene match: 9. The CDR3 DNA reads TGTGCCAGCAGCCCAGTTGGACTAGCATCTGAGCAGTTCTTC. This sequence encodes CASSPVGLASEQFF.

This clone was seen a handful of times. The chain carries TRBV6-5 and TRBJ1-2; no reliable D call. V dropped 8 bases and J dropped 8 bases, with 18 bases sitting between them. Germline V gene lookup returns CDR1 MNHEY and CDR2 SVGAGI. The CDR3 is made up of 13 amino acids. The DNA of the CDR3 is TGTGCCAGCCACCTTACATTAGGCGGGGGCTACACCTTC. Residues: CASHLTLGGGYTF.

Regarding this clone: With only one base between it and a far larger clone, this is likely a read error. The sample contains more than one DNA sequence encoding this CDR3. The DNA for the CDR3 is TGTGCTAGCAGTCCCTTACAGGGTTACGAGCAGTACTTC. It specifies CASSPLQGYEQYF. V gene TRBV6-6 combines with J gene TRBJ2-7; D is possibly TRBD1 (6 bases). The CDR3 totals 13 residues. Germline V gene sequence: CDR1 MNHNY, CDR2 SVGAGI (reference sequence).

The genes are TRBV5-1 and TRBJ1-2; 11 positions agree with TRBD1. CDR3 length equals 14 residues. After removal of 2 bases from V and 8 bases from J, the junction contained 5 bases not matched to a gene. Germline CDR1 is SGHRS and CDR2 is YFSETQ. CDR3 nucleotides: TGCGCCAGCAGCTTCGGACAGGGGGCGGGCGGCTACACCTTC. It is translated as CASSFGQGAGGYTF.

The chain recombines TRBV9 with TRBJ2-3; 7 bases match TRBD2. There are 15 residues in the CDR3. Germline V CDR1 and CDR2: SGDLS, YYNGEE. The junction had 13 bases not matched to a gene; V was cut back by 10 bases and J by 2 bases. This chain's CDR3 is CAGAAGELFTDTQYF. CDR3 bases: TGTGCCGGAGCGGCGGGAGAGTTGTTCACAGATACGCAGTATTTT.

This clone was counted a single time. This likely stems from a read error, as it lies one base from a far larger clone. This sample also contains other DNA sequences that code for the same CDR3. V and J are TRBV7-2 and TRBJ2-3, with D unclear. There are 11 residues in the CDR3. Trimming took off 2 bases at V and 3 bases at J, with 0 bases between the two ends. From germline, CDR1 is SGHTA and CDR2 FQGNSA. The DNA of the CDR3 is TGTGCCAGCAGCTTAACAGATACGCAGTATTTT. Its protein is CASSLTDTQYF.

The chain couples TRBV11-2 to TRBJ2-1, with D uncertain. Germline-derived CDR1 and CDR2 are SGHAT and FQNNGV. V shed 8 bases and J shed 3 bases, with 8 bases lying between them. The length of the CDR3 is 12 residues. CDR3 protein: CASGAGYNEQFF. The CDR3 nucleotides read TGTGCCAGCGGTGCAGGCTACAATGAGCAGTTCTTC.

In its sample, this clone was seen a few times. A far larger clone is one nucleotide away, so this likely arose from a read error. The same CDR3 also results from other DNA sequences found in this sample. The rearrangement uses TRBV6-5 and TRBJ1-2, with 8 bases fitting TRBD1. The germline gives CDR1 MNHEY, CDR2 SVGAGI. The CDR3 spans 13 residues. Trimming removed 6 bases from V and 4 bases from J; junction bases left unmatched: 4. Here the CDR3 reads CASRPTGGYGYTF. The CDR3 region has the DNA TGTGCCAGCAGACCAACAGGGGGCTATGGCTACACCTTC.

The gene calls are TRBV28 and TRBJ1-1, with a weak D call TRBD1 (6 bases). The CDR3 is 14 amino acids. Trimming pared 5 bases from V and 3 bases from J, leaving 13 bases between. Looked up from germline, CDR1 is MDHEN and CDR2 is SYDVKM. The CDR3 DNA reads TGTGCCAGCAGTCGAAGGGGGTGGGACACTGAAGCTTTCTTT. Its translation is CASSRRGWDTEAFF.

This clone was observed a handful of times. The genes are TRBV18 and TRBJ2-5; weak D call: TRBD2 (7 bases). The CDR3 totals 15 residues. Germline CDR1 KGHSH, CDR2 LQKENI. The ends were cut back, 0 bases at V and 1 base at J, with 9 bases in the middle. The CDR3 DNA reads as TGTGCCAGCTCACCACCGGGGGGGCGCCAAGAGACCCAGTACTTC. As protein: CASSPPGGRQETQYF.

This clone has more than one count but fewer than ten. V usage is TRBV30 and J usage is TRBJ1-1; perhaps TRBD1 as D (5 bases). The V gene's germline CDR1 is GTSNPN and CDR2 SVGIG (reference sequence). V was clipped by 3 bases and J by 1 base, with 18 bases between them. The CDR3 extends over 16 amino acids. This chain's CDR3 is CAWRGSSQGWNTEAFF. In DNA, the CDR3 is TGTGCCTGGAGGGGTTCGAGCCAGGGCTGGAACACTGAAGCTTTCTTT.

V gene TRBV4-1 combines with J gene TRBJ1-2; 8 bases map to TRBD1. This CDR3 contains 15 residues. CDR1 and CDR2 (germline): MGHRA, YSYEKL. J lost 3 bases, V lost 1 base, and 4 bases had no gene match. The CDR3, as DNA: TGCGCCAGCAGCCAAGTAGAGGACAGGGACTATGGCTACACCTTC. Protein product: CASSQVEDRDYGYTF.

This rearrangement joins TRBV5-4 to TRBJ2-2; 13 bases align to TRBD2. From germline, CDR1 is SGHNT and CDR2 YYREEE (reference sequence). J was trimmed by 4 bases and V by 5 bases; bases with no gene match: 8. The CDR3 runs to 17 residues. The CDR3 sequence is CASSPAGTSGITGELFF. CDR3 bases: TGTGCCAGCAGTCCCGCCGGGACTAGCGGGATCACCGGGGAGCTGTTTTTT.

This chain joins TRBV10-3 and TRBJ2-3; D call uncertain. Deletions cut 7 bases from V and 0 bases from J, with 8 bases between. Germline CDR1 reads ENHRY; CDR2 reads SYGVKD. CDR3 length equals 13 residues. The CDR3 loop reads CAITVGSTDTQYF. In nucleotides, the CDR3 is TGTGCCATCACCGTTGGTAGCACAGATACGCAGTATTTT.

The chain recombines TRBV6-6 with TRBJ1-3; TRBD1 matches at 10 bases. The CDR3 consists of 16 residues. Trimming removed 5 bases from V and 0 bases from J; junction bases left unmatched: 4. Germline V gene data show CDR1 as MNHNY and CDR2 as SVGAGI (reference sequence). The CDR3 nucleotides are TGTGCCAGCAGTCGGGACAGGGGAAGCTCTGGAAACACCATATATTTT. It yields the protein CASSRDRGSSGNTIYF.

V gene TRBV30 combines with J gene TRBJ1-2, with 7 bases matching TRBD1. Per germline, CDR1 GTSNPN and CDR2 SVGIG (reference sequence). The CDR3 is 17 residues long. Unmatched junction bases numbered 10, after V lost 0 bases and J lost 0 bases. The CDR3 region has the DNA TGTGCCTGGAGTGTACTCTGGGGACAGCCCACTAACTATGGCTACACCTTC. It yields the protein CAWSVLWGQPTNYGYTF.

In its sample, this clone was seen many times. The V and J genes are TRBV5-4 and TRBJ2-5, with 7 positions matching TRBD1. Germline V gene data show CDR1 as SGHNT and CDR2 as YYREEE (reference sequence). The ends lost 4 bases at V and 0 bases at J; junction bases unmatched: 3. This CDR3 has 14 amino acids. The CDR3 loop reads CASSTGTDQETQYF. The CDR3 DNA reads TGTGCCAGCAGCACCGGGACAGACCAAGAGACCCAGTACTTC.

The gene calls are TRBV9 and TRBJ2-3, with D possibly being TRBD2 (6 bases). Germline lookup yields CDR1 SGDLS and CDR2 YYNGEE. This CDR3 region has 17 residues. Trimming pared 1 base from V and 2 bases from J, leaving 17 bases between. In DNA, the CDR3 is TGTGCCAGCAGCGTATCCCCGCGGGGACTTCTCACAGATACGCAGTATTTT. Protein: CASSVSPRGLLTDTQYF.

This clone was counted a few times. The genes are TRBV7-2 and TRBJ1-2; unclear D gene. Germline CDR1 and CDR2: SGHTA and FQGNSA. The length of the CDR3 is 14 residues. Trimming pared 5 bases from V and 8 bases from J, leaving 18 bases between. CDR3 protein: CASSPYPVLDGYTF. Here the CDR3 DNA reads TGTGCCAGCAGCCCCTACCCGGTCCTGGACGGCTACACCTTC.

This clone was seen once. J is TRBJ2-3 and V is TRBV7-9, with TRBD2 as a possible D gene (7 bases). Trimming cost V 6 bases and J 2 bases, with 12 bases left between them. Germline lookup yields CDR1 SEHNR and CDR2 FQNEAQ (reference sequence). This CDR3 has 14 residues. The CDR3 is CASRGRGATDTQYF. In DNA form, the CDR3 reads TGTGCCAGCAGGGGGAGGGGGGCCACAGATACGCAGTATTTT.